This entry lists 20 T cell receptor beta chains sequenced from one sample in a study of breast tumors, draining lymph nodes, adjacent tissues. Breast cancer patients provided tissue from their axillary draining lymph nodes. Using its own MiXCR run on the multiplex PCR reads, TCRdb lists one record per CDR3 protein. The repertoire holds fewer than 200,000 distinct CDR3 sequences, with 30% to 35% as singletons. The sequenced sample consisted of axillary lymph node tissue. The origin of the receptors is a female donor with breast cancer. Some clones in this sample may be carry-over from other donors' samples.

There are many counts of this clonotype. This chain connects TRBV6-2 or TRBV6-3 to TRBJ2-2; D is possibly TRBD2 (6 bases). CDR3 length: 15 residues. Trimming removed 1 base at V and 0 bases at J, with 6 bases between. Germline V gives CDR1 MNHEY, CDR2 SVGEGT. CDR3 sequence: CASSYWGANTGELFF. In DNA form, the CDR3 reads TGTGCCAGCAGTTACTGGGGGGCGAACACCGGGGAGCTGTTTTTT.

As for this clonotype: No DNA is shown, since the ends of the CDR3 on it are uncertain; the CDR3 is the one TCRdb lists. The rearrangement links TRBV9 to TRBJ2-6; the table's D call, TRBD2, has no DNA check behind it. Looked up from germline, CDR1 is SGDLS and CDR2 is YYNGEE. Ends included, the CDR3 has 22 residues. CDR3 amino acids: CASSSGGASYNEQFFGANVLTF.

This chain connects TRBV14 to TRBJ2-7; no clear D. Germline values: CDR1 SGHDN, CDR2 FVKESK. This CDR3 is built from 15 residues. V was trimmed by 0 bases and J by 6 bases, leaving 15 bases between them. The CDR3 reads CASSQDRFARGEQYF. The DNA of the CDR3 is TGTGCCAGCAGCCAAGACAGGTTTGCCCGCGGCGAGCAGTACTTC.

CDR3 sequence reads: CSVNPTLNTEAFF. The CDR3 DNA reads as TGCAGCGTAAACCCCACACTGAACACTGAAGCTTTCTTT. V gene TRBV29-1 combines with J gene TRBJ1-1, with D hard to call. Per germline, CDR1 SQVTM and CDR2 ANQGSEA. This CDR3 region has 13 residues. Trimming shortened V by 6 bases and J by 0 bases, and 11 bases separated the two germline ends. The full variable domain, in which reference TRBV29-1 and TRBJ1-1 provide the parts outside the CDR3, is SAVISQKPSRDICQRGTSLTIQCQVDSQVTMMFWYRQQPGQSLTLIATANQGSEATYESGFVIDKFPISRPNLTFSTLTVSNMSPEDSSIYLCSVNPTLNTEAFFGQGTRLTVV.

There are a few counts of this clonotype. The DNA of the CDR3 is TGTGCCAGCAGTTCAGCGGGGGGTCGGACCGGGGAGCTGTTTTTT. It specifies CASSSAGGRTGELFF. This sequence joins TRBV28 and TRBJ2-2, with TRBD2 matching over 9 bases. Germline lookup yields CDR1 MDHEN and CDR2 SYDVKM. Trimming at V came to 4 bases and at J to 5 bases, leaving 5 bases not matched to a gene. The CDR3 is 15 residues long.

This clonotype was observed many times. The chain employs TRBV30 and TRBJ2-7; D unclear. V was trimmed by 1 base and J by 3 bases, leaving 10 bases between them. There are 13 residues in the CDR3. CDR1 and CDR2 from the germline V gene are GTSNPN and SVGIG (reference sequence). CDR3 sequence reads: CAWSGRGFYEQYF. In DNA, the CDR3 is TGTGCCTGGAGTGGCAGAGGATTCTACGAGCAGTACTTC.

The genes are TRBV28 and TRBJ2-1; D might be TRBD1 (5 bases). CDR3 size: 13 residues. CDR1 MDHEN and CDR2 SYDVKM come from the germline V gene. Trimming took 3 bases from V and 4 from J, leaving 7 bases between them. CDR3 protein: CASSLQGYNEQFF. Here the CDR3 DNA reads TGTGCCAGCAGTTTGCAGGGATACAATGAGCAGTTCTTC.

J is TRBJ2-2 and V is TRBV3-1, with D maybe TRBD2 (6 bases). The CDR3 is 17 residues long. V lost 1 base, J lost 1 base, and 13 bases lay in between. The V gene's germline CDR1 is LGHDT and CDR2 YNNKEL (reference sequence). CDR3 sequence: CASSQGLAGQNTGELFF. The CDR3 DNA sequence: TGTGCCAGCAGCCAAGGTTTGGCGGGGCAGAACACCGGGGAGCTGTTTTTT.

This clonotype has a count of ten or more. The chain recombines TRBV7-6 with TRBJ2-2; TRBD2 matches at 8 bases. J was trimmed by 4 bases and V by 1 base; bases with no gene match: 2. Germline CDR1 SGHVS, CDR2 FNYEAQ. The CDR3 extends over 15 amino acids. CDR3: CASSLGAGVTGELFF. The CDR3 DNA reads as TGTGCCAGCAGCTTAGGAGCGGGGGTCACCGGGGAGCTGTTTTTT.

Concerning this clonotype itself: Sequence at one end of the junction differs from germline and may be a read error. The DNA of the CDR3 is TGTGTCAGCACCCAGGACAGGGGGCCCGATGAGCAGTACTTC. It codes for CVSTQDRGPDEQYF. The chain carries TRBV7-2 and TRBJ2-7, with 11 bases aligning to TRBD1. CDR1 and CDR2 (germline): SGHTA, FQGNSA. The CDR3 runs 14 residues.

This clonotype was found many times. This chain connects TRBV7-2 to TRBJ2-7, with D tentatively TRBD1 (5 bases). The CDR3 has 14 amino acids. V was trimmed by 5 bases and J by 2 bases, leaving 13 bases between them. Germline loops: CDR1 SGHTA, CDR2 FQGNSA. CDR3 nucleotides: TGTGCCAGCAGCCCCCCAGGGTCAACCTACGAGCAGTACTTC. Translation gives CASSPPGSTYEQYF.

As to this clonotype: The CDR3 ends on some other residue instead of the conserved phenylalanine or tryptophan, so this is likely a read error. This chain joins TRBV6-4 and TRBJ2-2; D is possibly TRBD1 (5 bases). Germline V gene data show CDR1 as MRHNA and CDR2 as SNTAGT. CDR3 length equals 14 residues. The CDR3 DNA sequence: TGTGCCAGTAGTGACAGACCGGTAACCGGGGAGCTGTTTTCT. Its protein is CASSDRPVTGELFS.

Notes on this clonotype: Because it lacks the conserved phenylalanine or tryptophan at the end, this CDR3 is likely a read error. The chain employs TRBV5-1 and TRBJ1-1; the D is unclear. The CDR3 length is 15 residues. Trimming removed 4 bases at V and 1 base at J, with 14 bases between. Looked up from germline, CDR1 is SGHRS and CDR2 is YFSETQ. CDR3: CASSHSGEGNTEAFL. The DNA of the CDR3 is TGCGCCAGCAGCCATTCCGGGGAGGGGAACACTGAAGCTTTCTTG.

In regard to this clonotype: A read error may explain this, as a much larger clone is one base away. The chain couples TRBV20-1 to TRBJ2-1, with TRBD2 matching 15 bases. Germline V gene sequence: CDR1 DFQATT, CDR2 SNEGSKA (reference sequence). The length of the CDR3 is 15 residues. V was clipped by 4 bases and J by 6 bases; unmatched bases: 4. The CDR3 is CSAKGTSGGSNEQFF. The CDR3 DNA reads TGCAGTGCTAAGGGGACTAGCGGGGGGTCCAATGAGCAGTTCTTC.

This clonotype has just a few counts. A clone one base away is much larger, so this may be a read error. The chain carries TRBV7-8 and TRBJ2-1, with D possibly being TRBD2 (6 bases). This CDR3 has 18 amino acids. Germline CDR1 SGHVS, CDR2 FQNEAQ. V was clipped by 3 bases and J by 8 bases, with 26 bases between them. The CDR3 bases are TGTGCCAGCAGCTTGGAGTACGATCTTAGCGGAATATACCATGAGCAGTTCTTC. Translation gives CASSLEYDLSGIYHEQFF. The full variable domain, completed using reference TRBV7-8 and TRBJ2-1, is GAGVSQSPRYKVAKRGQDVALRCDPISGHVSLFWYQQALGQGPEFLTYFQNEAQLDKSGLPSDRFFAERPEGSVSTLKIQRTQQEDSAVYLCASSLEYDLSGIYHEQFFGPGTRLTVL.

This chain links TRBV7-9 with TRBJ1-1; 10 bases are shared with TRBD1. V lost 6 bases to trimming and J lost 0 bases; unmatched junction nucleotides: 4. The germline V gene encodes CDR1 SEHNR and CDR2 FQNEAQ (reference sequence). The CDR3 loop spans 15 amino acids. CDR3 DNA: TGTGCCAGCAGATCCGGGACAGGGGTGAACACTGAAGCTTTCTTT. Its translation is CASRSGTGVNTEAFF.

The chain combines TRBV12-3 or TRBV12-4 with TRBJ2-7; D tentatively reads TRBD1 or TRBD2 (6 bases each). The CDR3 has 14 amino acids. V was clipped by 3 bases and J by 2 bases, with 11 bases between them. CDR3 coding DNA: TGTGCCAGCAGTTTGGCGGGACAAACCTACGAGCAGTACTTC. Its protein product is CASSLAGQTYEQYF.

This clonotype was seen a few times. Since a much larger clone is just one base distant, this may be a read error. The chain has TRBV9 and TRBJ2-1; 7 bases align to TRBD1. Germline V CDR1 and CDR2: SGDLS, YYNGEE. This CDR3 contains 15 residues. CDR3 sequence reads: CASSVVGTVYNEPFF. In DNA, the CDR3 is TGTGCCAGCAGCGTAGTCGGGACAGTTTATAATGAGCCGTTCTTC.

In its sample, this clonotype was seen many times. The V and J genes are TRBV7-3 and TRBJ2-5, with 15 bases lining up with TRBD2. V dropped 4 bases and J dropped 0; count of bases not matched to a gene: 3. CDR3 length: 17 amino acids. Per germline, CDR1 SGHTA and CDR2 FQGTGA. The CDR3 sequence is CASSSGLAGGYQETQYF. The CDR3 DNA reads TGTGCCAGCAGCTCTGGACTAGCGGGAGGGTACCAAGAGACCCAGTACTTC.

This clonotype has a count of ten or more. The J gene is TRBJ2-7, the V gene TRBV20-1; 11 positions match TRBD1. The ends lost 6 bases at V and 5 bases at J; junction bases unmatched: 6. This CDR3 is 13 amino acids long. Germline V gene lookup returns CDR1 DFQATT and CDR2 SNEGSKA (reference sequence). The CDR3 region has the DNA TGCAGTGCCACGGACAGGGGGCCGAACGAGCAGTACTTC. It yields the protein CSATDRGPNEQYF.